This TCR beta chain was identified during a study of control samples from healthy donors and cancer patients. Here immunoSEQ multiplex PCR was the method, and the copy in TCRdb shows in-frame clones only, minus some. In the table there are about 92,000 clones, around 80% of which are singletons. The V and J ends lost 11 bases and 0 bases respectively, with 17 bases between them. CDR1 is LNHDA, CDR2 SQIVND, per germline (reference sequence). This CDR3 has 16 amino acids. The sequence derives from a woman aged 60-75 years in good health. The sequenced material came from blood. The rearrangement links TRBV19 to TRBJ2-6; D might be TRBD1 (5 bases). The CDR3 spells CACLDSASSGANVLTF. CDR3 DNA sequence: TGTGCCTGCCTCGACAGTGCTAGCTCTGGGGCCAACGTCCTGACTTTC. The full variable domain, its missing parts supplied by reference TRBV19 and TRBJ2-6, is DGGITQSPKYLFRKEGQNVTLSCEQNLNHDAMYWYRQDPGQGLRLIYYSQIVNDFQKGDIAEGYSVSREKKESFPLTVTSAQKNPTAFYLCACLDSASSGANVLTFGAGSRLTVL.